This T cell receptor (beta chain) originates from a study of metastatic and nonmetastatic thyroid tumors. Each patient came to thyroid surgery without any prior treatment (of any kind). This clone was detected only a few times. With MiXCR, TCRdb reprocessed the PCR reads. The sample has thousands of clones; around 30% are singletons. This TCR came from a female donor with papillary thyroid cancer or a benign thyroid nodule (not recorded which). Some clones in this sample may be carry-over from other donors' samples. Input material: tumor tissue.

CDR3 sequence reads: CASSQGIGSSGSGARNEQFF. The CDR3 DNA sequence: TGCGCCAGCAGCCAAGGCATCGGGAGTAGCGGGAGTGGGGCGCGTAATGAGCAGTTCTTC. The chain carries TRBV4-1 and TRBJ2-1; TRBD2 aligns across 9 bases. CDR1 is MGHRA and CDR2 is YSYEKL in the germline V gene. This CDR3 contains 20 residues. The V and J ends lost 1 base and 7 bases, in that order; junction bases with no gene match: 20.